This T cell receptor (beta chain) originates from a study of long-term antiretroviral therapy in people with HIV. This CDR3 comprises 15 residues. The germline V gene has CDR1 SEHNR and CDR2 FQNEAQ (reference sequence). V was clipped by 0 bases and J by 0 bases, with 6 bases between them. immunoSEQ v3.0 was run at survey level. Measured with immunoSEQ multiplex PCR; TCRdb has only the in-frame clones, and not every one. This table holds 20,000 to 25,000 clones, about 89% found once. This chain links TRBV7-9 with TRBJ2-4; D ambiguous. This receptor was taken from a woman aged 50 to 60 with HIV. Sequencing was performed on unsorted PBMCs, taken 2.6 years after starting antiretroviral therapy. The CDR3 loop is CASSLAPGAKNIQYF. DNA of the CDR3: TGTGCCAGCAGCTTAGCCCCCGGAGCCAAAAACATTCAGTACTTC. Full variable domain (rest looked up from reference TRBV7-9 and TRBJ2-4): DTGVSQNPRHKITKRGQNVTFRCDPISEHNRLYWYRQTLGQGPEFLTYFQNEAQLEKSRLLSDRFSAERPKGSFSTLEIQRTEQGDSAMYLCASSLAPGAKNIQYFGAGTRLSVL.